The rows below give T cell receptor beta chains drawn from one sample of a study of response to subunit inactivated influenza vaccine. TCRdb re-derived calls from the RT-PCR reads in MiXCR, one entry per CDR3 protein. In the table there are roughly 180,000 distinct CDR3 sequences, around a tenth of which are singletons. This specimen consisted of non-naive T cells sorted from PBMCs, obtained on the day of vaccination. These receptors all stem from a man aged 45 to 65 who received an inactivated influenza vaccine. CDR3s include the opening cysteine and the closing phenylalanine or tryptophan. A D gene is named only where the DNA matches it firmly. Only part of the rows carry a size: once, few, many, or a class if the clone is expanded.

d_gene,abundance,j_gene,v_gene,CDR3aa,CDR3nt
-,-,TRBJ1-2,TRBV12-3/TRBV12-4,CASSGGVGADYGYTF,TGTGCCAGCAGTGGGGGGGTGGGAGCGGACTATGGCTACACCTTC
TRBD2,-,TRBJ2-1,TRBV6-2/TRBV6-3,CASSDSGGGHNEQFF,TGTGCCAGCAGCGATAGCGGGGGGGGACACAATGAGCAGTTCTTC
-,-,TRBJ1-5,TRBV15,CATSRDGYATVNQPQHF,TGTGCCACCAGCAGAGATGGTTATGCGACAGTCAATCAGCCCCAGCATTTT
TRBD1,many,TRBJ1-1,TRBV12-5,CASRGTGNTEAFF,TGTGCCAGTAGGGGGACAGGGAACACTGAAGCTTTCTTT
TRBD1,few,TRBJ1-2,TRBV30,CAGRRAGGARTGYTF,TGTGCGGGCCGGCGTGCAGGGGGCGCAAGGACTGGCTACACCTTC
-,-,TRBJ1-1,TRBV29-1,CSVDRAVNTEAFF,TGCAGCGTTGACAGGGCGGTGAACACTGAAGCTTTCTTT
-,few,TRBJ2-1,TRBV18,CASSPLQGSEFF,TGTGCCAGCTCACCCCTGCAGGGTTCGGAGTTCTTC
-,-,TRBJ2-7,TRBV20-1,CSARPPNAVGEQYF,TGCAGTGCTAGACCACCTAACGCCGTGGGCGAGCAGTACTTC
TRBD1,many,TRBJ2-3,TRBV10-3,CAISGGTGPSDTQYF,TGTGCCATCAGTGGTGGGACAGGGCCCTCGGATACGCAGTATTTT
-,-,TRBJ1-3,TRBV12-3/TRBV12-4,CASGLRTRGNTIYF,TGTGCCAGCGGCTTGAGGACGCGAGGAAACACCATATATTTT
TRBD1,-,TRBJ1-6,TRBV5-5,CASSSTQGGKQISPLHF,TGTGCCAGCAGCTCTACACAGGGGGGAAAACAGATTTCACCCCTCCACTTT
TRBD1,many,TRBJ1-1,TRBV5-6,CASSKGQLMNTEAFF,TGTGCCAGCAGCAAGGGACAGCTTATGAACACTGAAGCTTTCTTT
-,-,TRBJ1-1,TRBV6-5,CASSYRRTSEAFF,TGTGCCAGCAGTTACCGTCGGACGTCCGAAGCTTTCTTT
TRBD2,many,TRBJ2-5,TRBV27,CASSLSGTSGVTQYF,TGTGCCAGCAGTTTGTCTGGGACTAGCGGAGTGACCCAGTACTTC
-,-,TRBJ2-2,TRBV20-1,CSAGRPTGELFF,TGCAGTGCGGGGCGGCCCACCGGGGAGCTGTTTTTT
TRBD2,-,TRBJ2-1,TRBV5-4,CASSSSTAGGSNEQFF,TGTGCCAGCAGTTCGTCGACGGCGGGGGGATCCAATGAGCAGTTCTTC
TRBD2,many,TRBJ2-1,TRBV20-1,CSVTSGDINEQFF,TGCAGTGTGACTAGCGGTGACATCAATGAGCAGTTCTTC
TRBD1,few,TRBJ1-2,TRBV6-5,CASSYSTGGVFGYTF,TGTGCCAGCAGTTACTCGACAGGGGGCGTCTTTGGCTACACCTTC
-,many,TRBJ2-6,TRBV20-1,CSARDLTQADFSGANVLTF,TGCAGTGCTAGAGATCTAACGCAGGCGGATTTCTCTGGGGCCAACGTCCTGACTTTC
TRBD2,-,TRBJ2-1,TRBV7-8,CASRTKGGGKKIGNEQFF,TGTGCCAGCAGGACGAAGGGCGGGGGAAAAAAAATTGGTAATGAGCAGTTCTTC
TRBD1,-,TRBJ1-1,TRBV11-1,CASSWGMTGLNTEAFF,TGTGCCAGCAGCTGGGGGATGACAGGGCTGAACACTGAAGCTTTCTTT
TRBD1,few,TRBJ1-3,TRBV11-2,CASRTFYRGPGNTIYF,TGTGCCAGCAGGACCTTTTACAGGGGGCCTGGAAACACCATATATTTT
-,many,TRBJ2-5,TRBV12-3/TRBV12-4,CASSRGVAETQYF,TGTGCCAGCAGTCGCGGGGTTGCCGAGACCCAGTACTTC
-,many,TRBJ2-4,TRBV30,CAWRTDPGVAKNIQYF,TGTGCCTGGAGAACTGACCCGGGGGTAGCCAAAAACATTCAGTACTTC
-,many,TRBJ2-2,TRBV29-1,CSVGLLVGELFF,TGCAGCGTTGGTCTCCTCGTCGGGGAGCTGTTTTTT
TRBD1,-,TRBJ2-7,TRBV5-1,CASSDEGQFTYEQYF,TGCGCCAGCAGCGACGAGGGACAGTTCACCTACGAGCAGTACTTC
-,few,TRBJ2-1,TRBV25-1,CASSDPRRLTNEQFF,TGTGCCAGCAGTGACCCGAGGAGGCTGACGAATGAGCAGTTCTTC